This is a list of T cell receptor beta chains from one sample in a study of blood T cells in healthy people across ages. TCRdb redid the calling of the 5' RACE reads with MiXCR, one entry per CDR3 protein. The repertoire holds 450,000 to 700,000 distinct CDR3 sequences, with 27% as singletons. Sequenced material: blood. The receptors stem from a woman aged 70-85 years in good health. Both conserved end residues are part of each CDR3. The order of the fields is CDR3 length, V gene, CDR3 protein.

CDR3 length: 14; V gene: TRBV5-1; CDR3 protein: CASSLEGGHTEAFF
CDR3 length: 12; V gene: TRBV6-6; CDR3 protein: CASSPQGFEQYF
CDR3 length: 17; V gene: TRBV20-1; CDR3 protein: CSARVGLAGESYNEQFF
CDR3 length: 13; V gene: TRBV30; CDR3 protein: CAWSVNRGYTIYF
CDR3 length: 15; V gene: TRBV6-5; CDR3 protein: CASNSGVFGLQTQYF
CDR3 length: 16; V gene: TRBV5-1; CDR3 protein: CASSASGTTSTDTQYF
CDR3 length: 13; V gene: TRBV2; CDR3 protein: CASCLGVDTEAFF
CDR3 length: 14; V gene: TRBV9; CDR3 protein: CASSPSPSYNEQFF
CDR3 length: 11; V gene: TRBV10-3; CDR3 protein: CAISPSYGYTF
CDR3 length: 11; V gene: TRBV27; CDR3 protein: CAIRTTDGYTF